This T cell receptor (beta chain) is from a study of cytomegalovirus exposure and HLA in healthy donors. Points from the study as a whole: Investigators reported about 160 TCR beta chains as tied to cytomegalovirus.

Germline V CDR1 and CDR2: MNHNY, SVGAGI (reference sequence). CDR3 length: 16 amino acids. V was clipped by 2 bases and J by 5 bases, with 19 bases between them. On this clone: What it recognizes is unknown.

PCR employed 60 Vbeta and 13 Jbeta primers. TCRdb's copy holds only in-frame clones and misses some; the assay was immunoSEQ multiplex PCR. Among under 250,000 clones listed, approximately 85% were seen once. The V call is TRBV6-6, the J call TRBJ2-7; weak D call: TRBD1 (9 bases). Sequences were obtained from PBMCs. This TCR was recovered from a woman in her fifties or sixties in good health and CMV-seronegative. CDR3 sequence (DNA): TGTGCCAGCAGTTACACGGGGGGGACAGGGTACCACGAGCAGTACTTC. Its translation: CASSYTGGTGYHEQYF.